This TCR beta chain was captured in a study of Graves' ophthalmopathy and Graves' hyperthyroidism. Many counts were recorded for this clonotype. The V gene's germline CDR1 is DFQATT and CDR2 SNEGSKA (reference sequence). Trimming pared 3 bases from V and 5 bases from J, leaving 10 bases between. This CDR3 contains 12 residues. As the template, RNA transcripts were used to amplify TCR beta CDR3 regions. Second-round multiplex PCR came after first-round RT-PCR with HTBI primers. TCRdb called the multiplex PCR reads again in MiXCR, with one record for every CDR3 protein. The sample has around 600,000 distinct CDR3 sequences; over 40% are singletons.

The chain employs TRBV20-1 and TRBJ1-1; no clear D gene. Specimen: peripheral blood. This receptor was obtained from an adult man with Graves' ophthalmopathy. The CDR3 sequence: CSASGSGTEAFF. CDR3 nucleotides: TGCAGTGCTAGTGGGTCGGGGACTGAAGCTTTCTTT.